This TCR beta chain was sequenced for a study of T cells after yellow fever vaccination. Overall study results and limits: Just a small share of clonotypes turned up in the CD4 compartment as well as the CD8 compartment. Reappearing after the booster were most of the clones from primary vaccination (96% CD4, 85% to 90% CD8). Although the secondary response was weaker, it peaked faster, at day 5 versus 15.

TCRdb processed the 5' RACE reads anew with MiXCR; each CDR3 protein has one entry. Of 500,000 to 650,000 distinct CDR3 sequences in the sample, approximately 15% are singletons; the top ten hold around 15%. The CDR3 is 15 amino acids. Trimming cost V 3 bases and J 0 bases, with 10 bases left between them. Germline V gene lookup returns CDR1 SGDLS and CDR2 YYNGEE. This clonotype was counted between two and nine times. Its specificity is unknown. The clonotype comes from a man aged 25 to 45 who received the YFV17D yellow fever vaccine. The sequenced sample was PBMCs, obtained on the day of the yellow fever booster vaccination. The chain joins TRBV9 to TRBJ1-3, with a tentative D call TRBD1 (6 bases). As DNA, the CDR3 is TGTGCCAGCAGCGACGGGACATTCTCTGGAAACACCATATATTTT. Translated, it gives CASSDGTFSGNTIYF.